The rows below give T cell receptor beta chains drawn from one sample of a study of blood T cell repertoires in COVID-19. Clones were read by immunoSEQ multiplex PCR, and TCRdb kept only the in-frame ones, dropping some. The sample has approximately 200,000 clones; about 87% are singletons. The sample taken for sequencing was peripheral blood. Receptor source: a woman aged 25-40 years with acute or convalescent COVID-19. The CDR3 runs from the conserved cysteine through the conserved F or W. The D gene is left open where the match is weak. Only some rows state a clone size, as once, few, many or a class for expanded clones.

D gene | clone size | J gene | V gene | CDR3 protein | CDR3 DNA
. | . | TRBJ2-1 | TRBV5-6 | CASSLAGGSTYNEQFF | TGTGCCAGCAGCTTGGCTGGCGGATCCACCTACAATGAGCAGTTCTTC
. | . | TRBJ2-1 | TRBV11-2 | CASGAGNEQFF | TGTGCCAGCGGGGCAGGGAATGAGCAGTTCTTC
TRBD1 | . | TRBJ1-5 | TRBV19 | CASSMRQGKISNQPQHF | TGTGCCAGTAGTATGCGACAGGGCAAAATCAGCAATCAGCCCCAGCATTTT
TRBD2 | . | TRBJ2-3 | TRBV28 | CASRPPSGDTQYF | TGTGCCAGCAGGCCCCCTAGCGGAGATACGCAGTATTTT
TRBD1 | few | TRBJ1-2 | TRBV3-1/TRBV3-2 | CASGDRQLSGGYTF | TGTGCCAGCGGGGACAGACAACTATCCGGGGGCTACACCTTC
. | . | TRBJ1-6 | TRBV7-9 | CASSFRGRHNSPLHF | TGTGCCAGCAGCTTTCGAGGGAGGCATAATTCACCCCTCCACTTT
TRBD1 | . | TRBJ2-6 | TRBV7-9 | CASSLWTGITGANVLTF | TGTGCCAGCAGCTTATGGACAGGCATAACTGGGGCCAACGTCCTGACTTTC
. | . | TRBJ2-7 | TRBV27 | CASSQRGPYEQYF | TGTGCCAGCAGCCAGAGAGGTCCCTACGAGCAGTACTTC
. | . | TRBJ1-1 | TRBV18 | CASSTGMNTEAFF | TGTGCCAGCTCAACAGGGATGAACACTGAAGCTTTCTTT
. | . | TRBJ2-7 | TRBV28 | CASSFPQNYEQYF | TGTGCCAGCAGTTTTCCCCAGAACTACGAGCAGTACTTC
TRBD1 | once | TRBJ1-1 | TRBV29-1 | CSVGDRKNTEAFF | TGCAGCGTTGGGGACAGAAAGAACACTGAAGCTTTCTTT
. | once | TRBJ1-3 | TRBV11-3 | CASSLEGLSGNTIYF | TGTGCCAGCAGCTTAGAGGGACTCTCTGGAAACACCATATATTTT
TRBD2 | . | TRBJ2-3 | TRBV28 | CASSSAGVRDTQYF | TGTGCCAGCAGTTCAGCGGGAGTTCGTGATACGCAGTATTTT
. | once | TRBJ2-1 | TRBV28 | CASSTQVLNSYNEQFF | TGTGCCAGCAGTACACAGGTCCTGAACTCCTACAATGAGCAGTTCTTC
. | . | TRBJ2-2 | TRBV5-1 | CASSPHLDTGELFF | TGCGCCAGCAGCCCACATTTGGACACCGGGGAGCTGTTTTTT
TRBD2 | . | TRBJ2-3 | TRBV11-2 | CASSSSGRGTDTQYF | TGTGCCAGCAGCTCAAGCGGGAGGGGCACAGATACGCAGTATTTT
. | few | TRBJ1-2 | TRBV2 | CASSEDTYGYTF | TGTGCCAGCAGTGAAGACACCTATGGCTACACCTTC
TRBD2 | . | TRBJ2-5 | TRBV14 | CASGRGRQETQYF | TGTGCCAGCGGGAGGGGCCGACAAGAGACCCAGTACTTC
TRBD1 | . | TRBJ2-3 | TRBV5-1 | CASSSPGTATDTQYF | TGCGCCAGCAGCTCCCCCGGGACAGCCACAGATACGCAGTATTTT
TRBD1 | . | TRBJ1-5 | TRBV2 | CASREDREQPQHF | TGTGCCAGCAGGGAAGACAGGGAACAGCCCCAGCATTTT
. | . | TRBJ2-1 | TRBV2 | CASVPGGKNEQFF | TGTGCCAGTGTCCCAGGCGGGAAAAATGAGCAGTTCTTC
. | . | TRBJ2-5 | TRBV24-1 | CATSDNQGSGETQYF | TGTGCCACCAGTGATAACCAGGGGAGTGGGGAGACCCAGTACTTC
. | once | TRBJ1-1 | TRBV3-1/TRBV3-2 | CASSQSGAEGAFF | TGTGCCAGCAGCCAATCCGGGGCGGAGGGAGCTTTCTTT
. | . | TRBJ2-7 | TRBV27 | CASSTTSGSYEQYF | TGTGCCAGCAGTACAACAAGCGGCTCCTACGAGCAGTACTTC
. | . | TRBJ2-1 | TRBV4-1 | CASSQVAGAGRYNEQFF | TGCGCCAGCAGCCAAGTTGCAGGGGCGGGCCGCTACAATGAGCAGTTCTTC
. | . | TRBJ1-1 | TRBV5-1 | CASSLAGVLQNTEAFF | TGCGCCAGCAGCTTGGCCGGGGTTCTTCAGAACACTGAAGCTTTCTTT
. | . | TRBJ2-1 | TRBV4-2 | CASSHKAGKGLTGYNEQFF | TGTGCCAGCAGCCATAAAGCAGGGAAGGGTCTCACTGGGTACAATGAGCAGTTCTTC
TRBD1 | . | TRBJ1-6 | TRBV7-6 | CASSLGGQGNSPLHF | TGTGCCAGCAGCCTGGGCGGACAGGGAAATTCACCCCTCCACTTT
. | once | TRBJ1-2 | TRBV18 | CASSPPGGGAVGGYTF | TGTGCCAGCTCACCACCTGGAGGAGGGGCGGTTGGTGGCTACACCTTC
TRBD2 | . | TRBJ2-7 | TRBV6-5 | CASSYSRLAGFGEQYF | TGTGCCAGCAGTTACTCCCGACTAGCGGGGTTCGGCGAGCAGTACTTC
. | . | TRBJ2-7 | TRBV28 | CASSSGTLYEQYF | TGTGCCAGCAGCTCCGGGACTCTCTACGAGCAGTACTTC
. | . | TRBJ1-5 | TRBV2 | CASSYQGHQPQHF | TGTGCCAGCAGTTATCAGGGTCATCAGCCCCAGCATTTT
. | . | TRBJ2-5 | TRBV27 | CASSLFRPGAQETQYF | TGTGCCAGCAGTTTATTTCGCCCGGGTGCCCAAGAGACCCAGTACTTC